The 10 T cell receptor beta chains presented below share a single source sample, sequenced in a study of tumor-infiltrating lymphocytes in primary liver carcinoma. TCR beta cDNA was made from around 460 ng total RNA with a constant-region primer. A slightly modified ARM-PCR protocol with three nested multiplex PCR rounds produced these TCR beta libraries. Forward primers for TRBV1-TRBV30 and a C-beta reverse primer served the first two PCR rounds, at roughly 10 cycles each. TCRdb fed the multiplex PCR reads into MiXCR, producing one record per CDR3 protein. The repertoire has about 64,000 distinct CDR3 sequences, roughly 70% of them found once; the top ten carry about 40%. Co-extracted RNA and DNA came from roughly 20-30 mg of unsorted bulk tissue. The sequenced material came from liver tumor tissue from sampling region 4. Indicated subset: tumor region T4, right-lateral pole. Source of these receptors: a man between 35 and 55 years old with primary liver carcinoma and hepatitis B virus infection.

In the case of this clonotype: A much larger clone lies a single base off, so this may be a read error. V usage is TRBV7-9 and J usage is TRBJ2-7; 10 positions match TRBD1. Germline V gene sequence: CDR1 SEHNR, CDR2 FQNEAQ (reference sequence). The CDR3 length is 14 residues. The CDR3 region has the DNA TGTACCAGCAGCGAGGGACAGGGGCCTTACGAGCAGTACTTC. This gives the protein CTSSEGQGPYEQYF.

This clonotype was seen repeatedly, ten times or more. The V call is TRBV10-2, the J call TRBJ1-5, with D uncertain. V lost 0 bases to trimming and J lost 6 bases, with 3 bases between them. The CDR3 length is 12 residues. The germline V gene has CDR1 WSHSY and CDR2 SAAADI. The CDR3 region is CASSESGQPQHF. The CDR3 DNA follows: TGCGCCAGCAGTGAGTCGGGTCAGCCCCAGCATTTT.

About this clonotype: The junction shows a germline mismatch at one end, possibly a read error. This chain joins TRBV10-3 and TRBJ2-7, with TRBD2 matching over 16 bases. CDR3 length: 19 amino acids. The V gene's germline CDR1 is ENHRY and CDR2 SYGVKD. CDR3 amino acids: CAITKRSGLAGGPSYELYF. The CDR3 region has the DNA TGTGCCATCACCAAACGATCGGGACTAGCGGGAGGGCCCTCCTACGAGCTGTACTTC.

The chain employs TRBV7-2 and TRBJ2-1; maybe TRBD2 (6 bases). V was clipped by 5 bases and J by 1 base, with 21 bases between them. The CDR3 is 18 residues long. Germline V gene lookup returns CDR1 SGHTA and CDR2 FQGNSA. In DNA, the CDR3 is TGTACCAGCAGCGCAGGGCCCCCGGGACTCCATTCCTACAATGAGCAGTTCTTC. This gives the protein CTSSAGPPGLHSYNEQFF.

The V call is TRBV11-2, the J call TRBJ2-5; 8 nucleotides align to TRBD2. Germline V gene sequence: CDR1 SGHAT, CDR2 FQNNGV. The CDR3 consists of 16 residues. Trimming at V came to 8 bases and at J to 4 bases, leaving 15 bases not matched to a gene. CDR3 coding DNA: TGTGCCAGCGGCCTAATTCCTGGCGGGGGGAGAGAGACCCAGTACTTC. Protein sequence: CASGLIPGGGRETQYF.

The rearrangement joins TRBV2 to TRBJ2-7; maybe TRBD2 (6 bases). The CDR3 runs 16 residues. V was pared by 5 bases and J by 3 bases, with 20 bases between. Germline-derived CDR1 and CDR2 are SNHLY and FYNNEI. The CDR3 sequence: CASSLHLTSGFYEQYF. DNA of the CDR3: TGTGCCAGCAGTCTCCACCTGACTAGTGGCTTCTACGAGCAGTACTTC. Together with reference TRBV2 and TRBJ2-7, the CDR3 gives the full variable domain: EPEVTQTPSHQVTQMGQEVILRCVPISNHLYFYWYRQILGQKVEFLVSFYNNEISEKSEIFDDQFSVERPDGSNFTLKIRSTKLEDSAMYFCASSLHLTSGFYEQYFGPGTRLTVT.

To note about this clonotype: Since no conserved phenylalanine or tryptophan closes the CDR3, a read error is the likely cause. This chain uses TRBV6-5 with TRBJ2-7; unclear D gene. Germline V gene sequence: CDR1 MNHEY, CDR2 SVGAGI. CDR3 length: 14 amino acids. V lost 5 bases to trimming and J lost 0 bases, with 11 bases between them. CDR3 nucleotides: TGTGCCAGCAGTAGGACCGTGAGCTCCTACGAGCAGTACATC. Its protein product is CASSRTVSSYEQYI.

This clonotype was counted many times. The chain couples TRBV7-3 to TRBJ2-1, with 7 positions matching TRBD2. The J segment lost 5 bases and the V segment lost 4 bases, leaving 5 bases of the junction unmatched. Germline V gives CDR1 SGHTA, CDR2 FQGTGA. CDR3 size: 14 residues. The CDR3: CASSSSLANNEQFF. Here the CDR3 DNA reads TGTGCCAGCAGCTCATCACTAGCGAACAATGAGCAGTTCTTC. The full variable domain, its missing parts supplied by reference TRBV7-3 and TRBJ2-1, is GAGVSQTPSNKVTEKGKYVELRCDPISGHTALYWYRQSLGQGPEFLIYFQGTGAADDSGLPNDRFFAVRPEGSVSTLKIQRTERGDSAVYLCASSSSLANNEQFFGPGTRLTVL.

Only one count was recorded for this clonotype. This chain connects TRBV7-9 to TRBJ2-5; D possibly corresponds to TRBD1 (6 bases). From germline, CDR1 is SEHNR and CDR2 FQNEAQ (reference sequence). The CDR3 totals 15 residues. The V gene lost 5 bases and the J gene lost 2 bases, with 15 bases spanning the gap. CDR3 amino acids: CASSILTGSQETQYF. CDR3 nucleotides: TGTGCCAGCAGCATACTCACAGGGAGTCAAGAGACCCAGTACTTC. The whole variable domain, remainder taken from reference TRBV7-9 and TRBJ2-5, is DTGVSQNPRHKITKRGQNVTFRCDPISEHNRLYWYRQTLGQGPEFLTYFQNEAQLEKSRLLSDRFSAERPKGSFSTLEIQRTEQGDSAMYLCASSILTGSQETQYFGPGTRLLVL.

Note on this clonotype: Germline is not matched at one junction end, which may reflect a read error. V usage is TRBV11-2 and J usage is TRBJ2-2; possible D gene TRBD2, 5 bases. The CDR3 runs to 17 residues. Germline V CDR1 and CDR2: SGHAT, FQNNGV. The CDR3 sequence: CASCLALGVANTGELFF. Written as DNA, the CDR3 is TGTGCCAGCTGCTTAGCATTAGGAGTAGCGAACACTGGGGAGCTGTTTTTT.